This T cell receptor (beta chain) derives from a study of blood T cell repertoires in COVID-19. Study in general: Sites in the United States, Italy and Spain provided acute and convalescent COVID-19 samples. PBMCs, B-cell-depleted T cells, or T cells were the source of the cDNA or gDNA that made up the material.

This CDR3 is 14 amino acids long. Germline V lookup: CDR1 SGHTA, CDR2 FQGTGA. Trimming left V 6 bases short and J 5 bases short, with 16 bases between. Libraries were prepared by immunoSEQ multiplex PCR; TCRdb keeps only in-frame clonotypes and omits some of them. The sample gives roughly 250,000 clones, 88% of which show up once; roughly 3.9% is in the top ten. The chain joins TRBV7-3 to TRBJ2-5; TRBD2 might be the D (5 bases). The sample was peripheral blood. The TCR was taken from a man in his 60s who had recovered from COVID-19. The CDR3 spells CASSRGGGRETQYF. CDR3 DNA: TGTGCCAGCAGTCGAGGAGGAGGACGGGAGACCCAGTACTTC.